The 29 T cell receptor beta chains below come from one sample, sequenced in a study of early T cells in non-severe SARS-CoV-2 infection. TCRdb redid the calling of the 5' RACE reads with MiXCR, one entry per CDR3 protein. The profile shows about 66,000 distinct CDR3 sequences, approximately 9% of them singletons. The sequencing sample was made of whole blood. The receptors stem from an adult who was a healthcare worker with PCR-confirmed SARS-CoV-2 infection or an uninfected control (not recorded which).

The table lists this clonotype with many counts. The gene calls are TRBV12-3 or TRBV12-4 and TRBJ1-4, with no clear D. Trimming cost V 6 bases and J 7 bases, with 9 bases left between them. The CDR3 totals 12 residues. CDR3 in amino acids: CASSREGEKLFF. For the CDR3, the DNA is TGTGCCAGCAGCCGCGAGGGTGAAAAACTGTTTTTT.

This clonotype was found a few times. V is TRBV20-1 and J is TRBJ1-2; TRBD1 is a possible D gene (5 bases). Germline assignment: CDR1 DFQATT and CDR2 SNEGSKA (reference sequence). V lost 0 bases and J lost 6, with 20 bases in between. CDR3 size: 16 residues. CDR3 residues: CSARDTLVGDVNGYTF. The CDR3 DNA follows: TGCAGTGCTAGAGATACTTTGGTAGGGGATGTTAATGGCTACACCTTC.

This clonotype is classed as medium-sized. The rearrangement joins TRBV30 to TRBJ2-1; TRBD1 or TRBD2 may be the D gene (5 bases each). The V gene's germline CDR1 is GTSNPN and CDR2 SVGIG (reference sequence). The V and J ends lost 2 bases and 0 bases respectively, with 29 bases between them. The CDR3 runs to 21 residues. The chain's CDR3 is CAWSPPPRGRGWSSSYNEQFF. Written as DNA, the CDR3 is TGTGCCTGGAGTCCCCCTCCTCGGGGCCGTGGGTGGTCGAGCTCCTACAATGAGCAGTTCTTC.

V and J are TRBV20-1 and TRBJ1-1; no reliable D call. CDR1 DFQATT and CDR2 SNEGSKA come from the germline V gene (reference sequence). CDR3 length equals 13 residues. The V and J ends lost 2 bases and 4 bases respectively, with 11 bases between them. The CDR3 sequence: CSARYSVGTEAFF. The CDR3 DNA reads TGCAGTGCTAGATACTCCGTGGGCACTGAAGCTTTCTTT.

The chain recombines TRBV29-1 with TRBJ2-1, with 7 bases identical to TRBD1. The length of the CDR3 is 15 residues. The V gene's germline CDR1 is SQVTM and CDR2 ANQGSEA. CDR3 DNA: TGCAACCCGTTAGGTACAGGGGCCTCCTACAATGAGCAGTTCTTC. Protein: CNPLGTGASYNEQFF.

The chain combines TRBV7-9 with TRBJ2-1; TRBD2 matches at 12 bases. The length of the CDR3 is 16 residues. CDR1 is SEHNR and CDR2 is FQNEAQ in the germline V gene (reference sequence). Trimming cost V 4 bases and J 8 bases; bases outside gene matches: 9. Here the CDR3 DNA reads TGTGCCAGCAGCTCCGGACTAGCGGGGAATAGGGATGAGCAGTTCTTC. The encoded protein is CASSSGLAGNRDEQFF.

This sequence joins TRBV28 and TRBJ2-7; D is perhaps TRBD2 (6 bases). Germline CDR1 MDHEN, CDR2 SYDVKM. The CDR3 is 16 amino acids. V was shortened by 7 bases and J by 6 bases, with 25 bases between the two germline ends. CDR3 DNA: TGTGCCAGCAACCCAATACGGAGGGGCGGTGTAACCGAGCAGTACTTC. Amino acids: CASNPIRRGGVTEQYF.

This clonotype was found a few times. The V call is TRBV18, the J call TRBJ2-3; D is ambiguous. Trimming pared 3 bases from V and 2 bases from J, leaving 9 bases between. There are 14 residues in the CDR3. The V gene's germline CDR1 is KGHSH and CDR2 LQKENI. The CDR3 bases are TGTGCCAGCTCACCCTCGTACGTCACAGATACGCAGTATTTT. This encodes CASSPSYVTDTQYF.

This clonotype was observed a few times. The chain joins TRBV28 to TRBJ1-1; D not certain. The CDR3 is 12 residues long. The germline gives CDR1 MDHEN, CDR2 SYDVKM. V lost 5 bases and J 7 bases, leaving 11 bases between the germline ends. The CDR3 loop reads CASSRILYEAFF. The DNA of the CDR3 is TGTGCCAGCAGTCGAATACTGTATGAAGCTTTCTTT.

This clonotype has just a few counts. The chain is built from TRBV7-6 and TRBJ2-7; no clear D gene. This CDR3 has 15 amino acids. Between the trimmed V and J ends, which lost 0 bases and 7 bases, there was a span of 16 bases. From germline, CDR1 is SGHVS and CDR2 FNYEAQ. The DNA for the CDR3 is TGTGCCAGCAGCTTAGCGGAGAACACCCTCCTAGAGCAGTACTTC. Protein product: CASSLAENTLLEQYF.

This clonotype was counted between two and nine times. This chain joins TRBV28 and TRBJ2-3; D assignment may be TRBD1 or TRBD2 (5 bases each). Trimming took 3 bases from V and 2 from J, leaving 15 bases between them. The CDR3 has 16 amino acids. Germline CDR1 is MDHEN and CDR2 is SYDVKM. The CDR3 sequence is CASSFSRDGDTDTQYF. In nucleotides, the CDR3 is TGTGCCAGCAGTTTTTCCAGGGACGGAGACACAGATACGCAGTATTTT.

The V gene is TRBV19, the J gene TRBJ2-3; perhaps TRBD2 as D (5 bases). The CDR3 is 14 amino acids. V shed 1 base and J shed 2 bases, with 7 bases lying between them. CDR1 is LNHDA and CDR2 is SQIVND in the germline V gene (reference sequence). CDR3 sequence: CASSIATNTDTQYF. The CDR3 nucleotides are TGTGCCAGTAGTATAGCGACTAACACAGATACGCAGTATTTT. Complete variable domain (other parts from reference TRBV19 and TRBJ2-3): DGGITQSPKYLFRKEGQNVTLSCEQNLNHDAMYWYRQDPGQGLRLIYYSQIVNDFQKGDIAEGYSVSREKKESFPLTVTSAQKNPTAFYLCASSIATNTDTQYFGPGTRLTVL.

In its sample, this clonotype was seen many times. This chain uses TRBV6-5 with TRBJ1-2; no reliable D call. Trimming took 0 bases from V and 8 from J, leaving 16 bases between them. The CDR3 has 15 residues. From germline, CDR1 is MNHEY and CDR2 SVGAGI. CDR3 DNA: TGTGCCAGCAGTTACTCGTATTTGGCGGGGTCCGGCTACACCTTC. Its translation is CASSYSYLAGSGYTF.

This clonotype has more than one count but fewer than ten. The chain is built from TRBV28 and TRBJ1-5; D ambiguous. Germline CDR1 and CDR2: MDHEN and SYDVKM. This CDR3 has 15 residues. Trimming took off 7 bases at V and 2 bases at J, with 15 bases between the two ends. The CDR3 nucleotides read TGTGCCAGCACCCGTGGGCAAGCGGGCAATCAGCCCCAGCATTTT. Its translation: CASTRGQAGNQPQHF.

This clonotype was observed a few times. V gene TRBV7-9 combines with J gene TRBJ2-1, with 7 bases lining up with TRBD2. The CDR3 has 14 residues. With 8 bases clipped from V and 8 bases from J, the junction kept 12 bases outside the gene matches. Germline CDR1 SEHNR, CDR2 FQNEAQ (reference sequence). CDR3: CASSGARESHEQFF. In DNA, the CDR3 is TGTGCCAGCTCAGGTGCGCGGGAGTCGCATGAGCAGTTCTTC.

The rearrangement uses TRBV11-2 and TRBJ2-3, with 9 bases fitting TRBD2. CDR3 size: 14 residues. Unmatched junction bases numbered 10, after V lost 7 bases and J lost 8 bases. Germline V gene data show CDR1 as SGHAT and CDR2 as FQNNGV. CDR3 loop: CASTLRGTSPTQYF. CDR3 bases: TGTGCCAGCACCCTACGAGGGACTAGCCCTACGCAGTATTTT.

Ten or more counts support this clonotype. V and J are TRBV5-5 and TRBJ1-5; D is perhaps TRBD1 (5 bases). V lost 4 bases and J 2 bases, leaving 13 bases between the germline ends. This CDR3 region has 15 residues. Germline V gene lookup returns CDR1 SGHKS and CDR2 YYEKEE (reference sequence). CDR3 bases: TGTGCCAGCAGCCGAGGGACGGATCGCAATCAGCCCCAGCATTTT. It specifies CASSRGTDRNQPQHF.

The chain joins TRBV6-6 to TRBJ1-5; 9 bases align to TRBD1. The CDR3 is 15 residues long. CDR1 is MNHNY and CDR2 is SVGAGI in the germline V gene (reference sequence). J lost 2 bases, V lost 6 bases, and 5 bases had no gene match. For the CDR3, the DNA is TGTGCCAGCAGATGGACAGGGGAGGGCAATCAGCCCCAGCATTTT. Its protein is CASRWTGEGNQPQHF.

The chain has TRBV6-2 or TRBV6-3 and TRBJ1-6, with a tentative D call TRBD1 (6 bases). The V gene's germline CDR1 is MNHEY and CDR2 SVGEGT. The germline V and J ends were trimmed by 7 bases and 7 bases, with 17 bases remaining between them. This CDR3 is built from 15 residues. CDR3 DNA sequence: TGTGCCAGCACCGAGACAGGCGGACGAAATTCACCCCTCCACTTT. This translates into CASTETGGRNSPLHF.

This clonotype has at least ten counts. The genes are TRBV18 and TRBJ2-3, with D maybe TRBD2 (6 bases). The CDR3 has 14 residues. Trimming left V 3 bases short and J 4 bases short, with 11 bases between. CDR1 KGHSH and CDR2 LQKENI come from the germline V gene. As DNA, the CDR3 is TGTGCCAGCTCACCCGGGAGTGAGGCAGATACGCAGTATTTT. Protein sequence: CASSPGSEADTQYF.

This clonotype came up many times. V is TRBV4-1 and J is TRBJ2-3; D remains unclear. CDR3 size: 15 residues. V lost 1 base, J lost 0 bases, and 8 bases lay in between. The germline CDR1 and CDR2 sequences are MGHRA and YSYEKL. CDR3 in amino acids: CASSQVRSSTDTQYF. For the CDR3, the DNA is TGCGCCAGCAGCCAAGTTCGTTCTAGCACAGATACGCAGTATTTT.

The rearrangement joins TRBV28 to TRBJ2-7, with 7 bases lining up with TRBD2. Germline V gives CDR1 MDHEN, CDR2 SYDVKM. Losses at the gene ends were 8 bases for V and 2 bases for J; bases not matched to a gene: 6. The CDR3 extends over 13 amino acids. In nucleotides, the CDR3 is TGTGCCAGCCTCCGGGAGGCCCCCTACGAGCAGTACTTC. It translates to CASLREAPYEQYF.

V is TRBV7-7 and J is TRBJ2-1, with 9 bases identical to TRBD2. Trimming at V came to 4 bases and at J to 10 bases, leaving 5 bases not matched to a gene. There are 13 residues in the CDR3. Looked up from germline, CDR1 is SSHAT and CDR2 is FNYEAQ (reference sequence). CDR3 nucleotide sequence: TGTGCCAGCAGCTATAGCGGGAGTTTGGAGCAGTTCTTC. Residues: CASSYSGSLEQFF.

This clonotype has just a few counts. V usage is TRBV5-4 and J usage is TRBJ2-1; no definite D call. Germline V gene sequence: CDR1 SGHNT, CDR2 YYREEE (reference sequence). V lost 4 bases and J 6 bases, leaving 11 bases between the germline ends. The CDR3 has 13 amino acids. CDR3 in amino acids: CASSPEQRNEQFF. For the CDR3, the DNA is TGTGCCAGCAGCCCAGAGCAGCGCAATGAGCAGTTCTTC.

This clonotype was seen a few times. A junction end diverges from the germline sequence, so it may reflect a read error. V and J are TRBV20-1 and TRBJ1-1; no firm D call. The germline gives CDR1 DFQATT, CDR2 SNEGSKA (reference sequence). The CDR3 consists of 13 residues. In DNA form, the CDR3 reads TGCAGTGCGAGGTACACCGTGAACGCTGAAGCTTTCTTT. Its protein is CSARYTVNAEAFF.

This clonotype has just a few counts. The chain employs TRBV5-4 and TRBJ2-5, with D tentatively TRBD2 (5 bases). There are 13 residues in the CDR3. V lost 2 bases, J lost 4 bases, and 9 bases lay in between. CDR1 and CDR2 (germline): SGHNT, YYREEE (reference sequence). The CDR3 DNA reads TGTGCCAGCAGCTTAGCTAGCTTAGAGACCCAGTACTTC. Translated: CASSLASLETQYF.

The chain has TRBV5-1 and TRBJ2-1; TRBD2 agrees at 7 bases. CDR1 is SGHRS, CDR2 YFSETQ, per germline. V gave up 5 bases and J gave up 1 base; unmatched junction bases: 6. The CDR3 totals 15 residues. The CDR3 DNA sequence: TGCGCCAGCAGGCCAACGGGGGGATCCTACAATGAGCAGTTCTTC. Translating it yields CASRPTGGSYNEQFF.

As for this clonotype: It may be a read error: a sequence one base away is much more abundant. This rearrangement joins TRBV15 to TRBJ2-2, with TRBD2 matching 10 bases. The V gene's germline CDR1 is LNHNV and CDR2 YYDKDF (reference sequence). This CDR3 has 16 residues. The junction had 10 bases not matched to a gene; V was cut back by 6 bases and J by 6 bases. Written as DNA, the CDR3 is TGTGCCACCAGGGGGGGTAGCGGGAGGAAAGCCGGGGAGCTGTTTTTT. Its translation is CATRGGSGRKAGELFF.

This chain uses TRBV7-9 with TRBJ1-1; no definite D call. The length of the CDR3 is 17 residues. CDR1 and CDR2 from the germline V gene are SEHNR and FQNEAQ (reference sequence). The ends were cut back, 5 bases at V and 0 bases at J, with 19 bases in the middle. CDR3 sequence (DNA): TGTGCCAGCAGCCAGCCGCAATCTACACGGATGAACACTGAAGCTTTCTTT. Translated, it gives CASSQPQSTRMNTEAFF. Using reference TRBV7-9 and TRBJ1-1 for the parts outside the CDR3, the full variable domain is DTGVSQNPRHKITKRGQNVTFRCDPISEHNRLYWYRQTLGQGPEFLTYFQNEAQLEKSRLLSDRFSAERPKGSFSTLEIQRTEQGDSAMYLCASSQPQSTRMNTEAFFGQGTRLTVV.